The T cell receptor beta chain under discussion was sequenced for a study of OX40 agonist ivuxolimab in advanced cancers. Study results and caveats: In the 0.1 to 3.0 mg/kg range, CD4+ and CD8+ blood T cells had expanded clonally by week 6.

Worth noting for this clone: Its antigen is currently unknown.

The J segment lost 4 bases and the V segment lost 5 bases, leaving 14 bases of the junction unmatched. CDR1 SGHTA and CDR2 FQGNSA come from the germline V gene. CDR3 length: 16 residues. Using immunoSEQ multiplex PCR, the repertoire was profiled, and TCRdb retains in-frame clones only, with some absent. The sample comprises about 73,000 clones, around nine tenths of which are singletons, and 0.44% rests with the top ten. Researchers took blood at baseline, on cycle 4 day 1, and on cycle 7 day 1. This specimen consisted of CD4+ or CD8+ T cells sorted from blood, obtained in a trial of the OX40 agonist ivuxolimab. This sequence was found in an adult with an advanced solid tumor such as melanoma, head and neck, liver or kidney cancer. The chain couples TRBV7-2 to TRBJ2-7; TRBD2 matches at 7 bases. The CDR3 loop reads CASSPGGGLGIYEQYF. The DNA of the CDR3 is TGTGCCAGCAGCCCGGGAGGCGGCCTAGGGATATACGAGCAGTACTTC. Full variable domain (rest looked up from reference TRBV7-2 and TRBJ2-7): GAGVSQSPSNKVTEKGKDVELRCDPISGHTALYWYRQSLGQGLEFLIYFQGNSAPDKSGLPSDRFSAERTGGSVSTLTIQRTQQEDSAVYLCASSPGGGLGIYEQYFGPGTRLTVT.